What follows are 2 T cell receptor beta chains derived from one specimen sequenced in a study of T cell responses to AZD1222 COVID-19 vaccine. TCRdb's table, derived via immunoSEQ multiplex PCR, lists solely in-frame clones and lacks some. The sample carries some 200,000 clones, around 94% recorded once. Sample: peripheral blood, taken 28 days after the second dose of the MenACWY control vaccine. The source is an adult who received the MenACWY meningococcal vaccine as a control.

The chain couples TRBV9 to TRBJ1-2; a weak D match, TRBD1 (5 bases). In germline, CDR1 is SGDLS, CDR2 YYNGEE. Trimming left V 5 bases short and J 2 bases short, with 13 bases between. The CDR3 has 14 residues. The CDR3 DNA is TGTGCCAGCAGTTTGGGGGGAGGGAACTATGGCTACACCTTC. Protein: CASSLGGGNYGYTF. Drawing the rest from reference TRBV9 and TRBJ1-2, the complete variable domain is DSGVTQTPKHLITATGQRVTLRCSPRSGDLSVYWYQQSLDQGLQFLIQYYNGEERAKGNILERFSAQQFPDLHSELNLSSLELGDSALYFCASSLGGGNYGYTFGSGTRLTVV.

This chain joins TRBV11-2 and TRBJ1-1; no reliable D call. Trimming took 1 base from V and 1 from J, leaving 7 bases between them. The germline V gene has CDR1 SGHAT and CDR2 FQNNGV. The CDR3 is 14 residues long. CDR3 bases: TGTGCCAGCAGCTTAGCTGGGCCGAACACTGAAGCTTTCTTT. As protein: CASSLAGPNTEAFF.